The source of this T cell receptor beta chain is a study of OX40 agonist ivuxolimab in advanced cancers. Looking at the study overall: Earlier anti-PD-1, anti-PD-L1 or anti-CTLA-4 therapy was permitted; about 38% had received some. Study-wide results and limits: Averaging showed that CD8+ T cells had more expanded clones than CD4+ did.

Trimming left V 5 bases short and J 1 base short, with 11 bases between. The CDR3 is made up of 14 amino acids. Germline V CDR1 and CDR2: MNHEY, SMNVEV (reference sequence). A history of autoimmune disease or systemic immunosuppression excluded patients. Method: immunoSEQ multiplex PCR; TCRdb's copy keeps in-frame clones and lacks some. The table includes about 52,000 clones, approximately 90% detected once. Concerning this clone itself: Its specificity is not known.

The clonotype was recovered from an adult with an advanced solid tumor such as melanoma, head and neck, liver or kidney cancer. Sequencing was performed on CD4+ or CD8+ T cells sorted from blood, taken in a trial of the OX40 agonist ivuxolimab. This chain connects TRBV27 to TRBJ1-1; possible D gene TRBD1, 5 bases. Here the CDR3 DNA reads TGTGCCAGCAGTATAATTACAGGGAACACTGAAGCTTTCTTT. Its translation: CASSIITGNTEAFF.